The source of this T cell receptor beta chain is a study of T-cell reconstitution after alpha-beta-depleted transplantation in children. This clonotype has ten or more counts. What it binds is not known. This CDR3 region has 16 residues. CDR1 is MNHEY and CDR2 is SVGAGI in the germline V gene. Unmatched junction bases numbered 6, after V lost 0 bases and J lost 7 bases. As it was prepared, the TCRbeta library received unique molecular identifiers. TCRdb re-called the PCR reads through MiXCR, storing one row per CDR3 protein. The table records approximately 800,000 distinct CDR3 sequences, approximately 15% of them present only once. Study conclusions and caveats: The authors attributed T-cell counts and diversity one year after transplant mostly to newly produced T cells. Approximately two months post-transplant, alpha-beta T cells reportedly originated from several hundred expanded graft clones. The study traced high day-60 TCRbeta diversity in some patients to surviving recipient T cells and thymic progenitors.

J is TRBJ2-7 and V is TRBV6-5; 13 nucleotides align to TRBD2. The specimen comprised PBMCs, mostly from graft donor cells, sampled 360 days after TCRalphabeta/CD19-depleted stem cell transplant. The TCR sequence derives from a male patient between 10 and 17 years old who had a stem cell transplant for acute lymphoblastic leukemia, so the T cells may come from the graft donor. In DNA form, the CDR3 reads TGTGCCAGCAGTTACTCGCGGACTAGCGGGAGTCGGGAGCAGTACTTC. Protein: CASSYSRTSGSREQYF.